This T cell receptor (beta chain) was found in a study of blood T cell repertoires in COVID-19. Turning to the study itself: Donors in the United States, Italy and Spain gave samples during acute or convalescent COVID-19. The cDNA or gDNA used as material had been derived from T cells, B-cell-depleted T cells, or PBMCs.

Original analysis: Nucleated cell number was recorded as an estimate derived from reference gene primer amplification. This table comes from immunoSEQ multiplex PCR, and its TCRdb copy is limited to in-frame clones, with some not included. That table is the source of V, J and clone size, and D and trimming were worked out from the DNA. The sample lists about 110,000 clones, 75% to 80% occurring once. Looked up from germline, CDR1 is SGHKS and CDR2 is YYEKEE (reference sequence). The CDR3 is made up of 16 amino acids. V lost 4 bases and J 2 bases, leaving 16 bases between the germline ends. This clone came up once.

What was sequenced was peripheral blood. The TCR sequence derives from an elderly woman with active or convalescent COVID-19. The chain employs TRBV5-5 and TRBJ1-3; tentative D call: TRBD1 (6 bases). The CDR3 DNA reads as TGTGCCAGCAGCAACCCTGTTACAGGGCCTGGAAACACCATATATTTT. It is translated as CASSNPVTGPGNTIYF.